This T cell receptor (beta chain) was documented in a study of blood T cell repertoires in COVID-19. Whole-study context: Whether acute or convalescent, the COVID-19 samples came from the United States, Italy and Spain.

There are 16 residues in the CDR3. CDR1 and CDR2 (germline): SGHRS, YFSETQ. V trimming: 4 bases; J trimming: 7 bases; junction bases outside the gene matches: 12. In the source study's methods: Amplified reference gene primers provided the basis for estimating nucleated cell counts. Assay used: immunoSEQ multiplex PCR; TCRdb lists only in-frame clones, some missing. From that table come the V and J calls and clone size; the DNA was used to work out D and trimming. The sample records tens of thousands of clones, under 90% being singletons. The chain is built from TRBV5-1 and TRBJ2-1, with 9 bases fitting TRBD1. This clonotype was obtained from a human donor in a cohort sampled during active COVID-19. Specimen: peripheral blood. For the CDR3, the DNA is TGCGCCAGCAGCCCGGGGGACAGGGTGGAGGTAAATGAGCAGTTCTTC. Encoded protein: CASSPGDRVEVNEQFF.